The next 22 T cell receptor beta chains were all read from a single sample in a study of T cells after yellow fever vaccination. A single record per CDR3 protein comes from TCRdb applying MiXCR to the 5' RACE reads. The repertoire holds under 600,000 distinct CDR3 sequences, with approximately 15% as singletons. Sequencing used PBMCs, obtained on the day of the yellow fever booster vaccination. The receptors originated from a man under 40 who received the YFV17D yellow fever vaccine.

This clonotype has just one count. V gene TRBV5-1 combines with J gene TRBJ2-3, with D uncertain. The germline CDR1 and CDR2 sequences are SGHRS and YFSETQ. V lost 4 bases to trimming and J lost 2 bases, with 8 bases between them. The CDR3 covers 13 residues. Written as DNA, the CDR3 is TGCGCCAGCAGCGGTCCGGACACAGATACGCAGTATTTT. Translating gives CASSGPDTDTQYF.

The chain carries TRBV9 and TRBJ1-2; maybe TRBD1 (6 bases). This CDR3 contains 15 residues. V gave up 0 bases and J gave up 7 bases, with 16 bases separating them. CDR1 and CDR2 (germline): SGDLS, YYNGEE. The CDR3 protein is CASSVATQGFVGYTF. The CDR3 region has the DNA TGTGCCAGCAGCGTAGCGACCCAGGGGTTCGTTGGCTACACCTTC.

This chain links TRBV5-6 with TRBJ2-1; 8 bases align to TRBD1. Germline-derived CDR1 and CDR2 are SGHDT and YYEEEE. V shed 2 bases, J shed 1 base, and the junction held 2 bases outside the gene matches. CDR3 length equals 15 residues. CDR3 sequence reads: CASSFGQGSYNEQFF. The CDR3 nucleotides read TGTGCCAGCAGCTTCGGACAGGGTTCCTACAATGAGCAGTTCTTC.

The CDR3 DNA follows: TGCGCCAGCAGCTACCCCGGGTCCGCCTACGAGCAGTACTTC. Translation gives CASSYPGSAYEQYF. This rearrangement joins TRBV5-1 to TRBJ2-7; no clear D gene. The CDR3 length is 14 residues. Germline V lookup: CDR1 SGHRS, CDR2 YFSETQ. V was shortened by 3 bases and J by 2 bases, with 12 bases between the two germline ends.

This clonotype was observed many times. This chain connects TRBV5-1 to TRBJ2-7, with TRBD1 as a possible D gene (5 bases). Germline V lookup: CDR1 SGHRS, CDR2 YFSETQ. V lost 8 bases to trimming and J lost 0 bases, with 15 bases between them. This CDR3 comprises 14 residues. Here the CDR3 reads CASETAPGSYEQYF. The DNA for the CDR3 is TGCGCCAGTGAGACAGCTCCTGGCTCCTACGAGCAGTACTTC.

The chain employs TRBV20-1 and TRBJ2-2; D is tentatively TRBD1 or TRBD2 (5 bases each). Germline CDR1 and CDR2: DFQATT and SNEGSKA (reference sequence). CDR3 length: 13 amino acids. Trimming took 5 bases from V and 4 from J, leaving 11 bases between them. This chain's CDR3 is CSAAGASTGELFF. Here the CDR3 DNA reads TGCAGTGCTGCCGGGGCCTCCACCGGGGAGCTGTTTTTT.

Only one count was recorded for this clonotype. This chain links TRBV5-5 with TRBJ2-3, with 8 bases matching TRBD2. The junction had 4 bases not matched to a gene; V was cut back by 5 bases and J by 5 bases. Germline values: CDR1 SGHKS, CDR2 YYEKEE (reference sequence). This CDR3 comprises 13 residues. The chain's CDR3 is CASRAGAEDTQYF. The CDR3 DNA sequence: TGTGCCAGCAGAGCGGGGGCGGAAGATACGCAGTATTTT. The entire variable domain, with the rest obtained from reference TRBV5-5 and TRBJ2-3, is as follows: DAGVTQSPTHLIKTRGQQVTLRCSPISGHKSVSWYQQVLGQGPQFIFQYYEKEERGRGNFPDRFSARQFPNYSSELNVNALLLGDSALYLCASRAGAEDTQYFGPGTRLTVL.

This chain connects TRBV7-2 to TRBJ2-4; 7 bases line up with TRBD2. V lost 4 bases, J lost 10 bases, and 7 bases stayed unmatched. From germline, CDR1 is SGHTA and CDR2 FQGNSA. This CDR3 contains 13 residues. As DNA, the CDR3 is TGTGCCAGCAGCTCGAGCGGGGCCGAGATTCAGTACTTC. Translating it yields CASSSSGAEIQYF. Full variable domain (missing parts from reference TRBV7-2 and TRBJ2-4): GAGVSQSPSNKVTEKGKDVELRCDPISGHTALYWYRQSLGQGLEFLIYFQGNSAPDKSGLPSDRFSAERTGGSVSTLTIQRTQQEDSAVYLCASSSSGAEIQYFGAGTRLSVL.

This clonotype occurred a few times. This chain joins TRBV14 and TRBJ2-1; 9 bases are a match to TRBD1. This CDR3 region has 16 residues. The germline CDR1 and CDR2 sequences are SGHDN and FVKESK. J gave up 4 bases and V 4 bases, and 8 bases lay outside the gene matches. The CDR3 reads CASSRRTGATYNEQFF. The DNA for the CDR3 is TGTGCCAGCAGCCGAAGGACAGGGGCAACATACAATGAGCAGTTCTTC.

This clonotype was counted many times. The rearrangement joins TRBV7-2 to TRBJ1-6; 8 bases align to TRBD1. Losses at the gene ends were 4 bases for V and 9 bases for J; bases not matched to a gene: 8. The germline CDR1 and CDR2 sequences are SGHTA and FQGNSA. The CDR3 runs to 15 residues. The CDR3 sequence: CASSYQTGAASPLHF. As DNA, the CDR3 is TGTGCCAGCAGCTACCAGACAGGGGCGGCTTCACCCCTCCACTTT.

The rearrangement links TRBV29-1 to TRBJ2-1; D is possibly TRBD1 (6 bases). Between the trimmed V and J ends, which lost 6 bases and 1 base, there was a span of 13 bases. Germline V gene lookup returns CDR1 SQVTM and CDR2 ANQGSEA. This CDR3 region has 14 residues. The CDR3 sequence: CSVRDNLSYNEQFF. The CDR3 bases are TGCAGCGTCCGGGACAACCTGTCCTACAATGAGCAGTTCTTC.

This clonotype was seen a few times. For the CDR3, the DNA is TGTGCCTGGAGTGAGGGGGGGGCGAGAACCGGGGAGCTGTTTTTT. Protein sequence: CAWSEGGARTGELFF. The V call is TRBV30, the J call TRBJ2-2; tentatively, D is TRBD2 (7 bases). This CDR3 contains 15 residues. Germline CDR1 GTSNPN, CDR2 SVGIG (reference sequence). V was pared by 1 base and J by 5 bases, with 14 bases between.

V and J are TRBV12-5 and TRBJ2-3, with D unresolved. V was cut by 0 bases and J by 6 bases, with 10 bases left in between. Germline-derived CDR1 and CDR2 are LGHNT and FRNRAP. This CDR3 spans 14 amino acids. CDR3 sequence (DNA): TGTGCTAGTGGTTTGGTACTGGGCCAGGATACGCAGTATTTT. It encodes CASGLVLGQDTQYF.

This clonotype was seen more than once but under ten times. This rearrangement joins TRBV15 to TRBJ1-2, with 9 bases aligning to TRBD1. Germline trimming cut 3 bases from V and 8 bases from J; bases unmatched to any gene: 7. Germline assignment: CDR1 LNHNV and CDR2 YYDKDF (reference sequence). This CDR3 is 14 amino acids long. CDR3: CATSRGQGFRGYTF. Written as DNA, the CDR3 is TGTGCCACCAGCAGGGGACAGGGCTTTAGAGGCTACACCTTC.

This clonotype has a handful of counts. The CDR3 DNA is TGTGCCAGCAGTGAAGGGGGCAGGATGGGGTACGAGCAGTACTTC. This gives the protein CASSEGGRMGYEQYF. The chain links TRBV6-1 to TRBJ2-7; a weak D match, TRBD1 (5 bases). Germline CDR1 reads MNHNS; CDR2 reads SASEGT. This CDR3 spans 15 amino acids. Trimming took off 1 base at V and 4 bases at J, with 14 bases between the two ends.

This clonotype was counted a few times. This sequence joins TRBV5-1 and TRBJ2-1; TRBD1 is a possible D gene (6 bases). The CDR3 has 16 residues. Germline V CDR1 and CDR2: SGHRS, YFSETQ. V was pared by 6 bases and J by 4 bases, with 20 bases between. CDR3 residues: CASTPGDGDRYNEQFF. The CDR3 DNA follows: TGCGCCAGCACCCCAGGGGACGGGGATAGATACAATGAGCAGTTCTTC.

V and J are TRBV7-8 and TRBJ2-7; a possible D gene is TRBD2 (5 bases). The V end was cut by 8 bases, the J end by 4 bases, with 15 bases between. Germline V gene sequence: CDR1 SGHVS, CDR2 FQNEAQ. The CDR3 contains 13 residues. CDR3 in DNA: TGTGCCAGCGGAGGTGGCCTTTTTTACGAGCAGTACTTC. Translated, it gives CASGGGLFYEQYF.

This clonotype was picked up a small number of times. The gene calls are TRBV29-1 and TRBJ2-3, with D unresolved. Germline lookup yields CDR1 SQVTM and CDR2 ANQGSEA. The CDR3 runs 15 residues. Trimming removed 4 bases at V and 4 bases at J, with 18 bases between. CDR3 nucleotides: TGCAGCGTTGGAAGGAGCAGAGGATTCCCAGATACGCAGTATTTT. Its protein is CSVGRSRGFPDTQYF.

The chain uses TRBV4-1 and TRBJ2-5, with D unresolved. The V gene's germline CDR1 is MGHRA and CDR2 YSYEKL. V was shortened by 0 bases and J by 4 bases, with 9 bases between the two germline ends. This CDR3 spans 14 amino acids. The CDR3 sequence: CASSQDRVGETQYF. CDR3 nucleotides: TGCGCCAGCAGCCAAGATCGGGTCGGAGAGACCCAGTACTTC.

This chain links TRBV5-5 with TRBJ1-1; D is possibly TRBD1 (6 bases). The CDR3 loop spans 14 amino acids. Germline loops: CDR1 SGHKS, CDR2 YYEKEE (reference sequence). With 4 bases removed from V and 5 bases from J, the gap between germline ends came to 15 bases. CDR3: CASSPYRGGTEAFF. CDR3 in DNA: TGTGCCAGCAGCCCCTACAGAGGGGGTACTGAAGCTTTCTTT. The variable domain in full, completed from reference TRBV5-5 and TRBJ1-1, reads DAGVTQSPTHLIKTRGQQVTLRCSPISGHKSVSWYQQVLGQGPQFIFQYYEKEERGRGNFPDRFSARQFPNYSSELNVNALLLGDSALYLCASSPYRGGTEAFFGQGTRLTVV.

Only a few counts were recorded for this clonotype. The chain links TRBV12-3 or TRBV12-4 to TRBJ2-1, with a possible D match to TRBD2 (6 bases). The CDR3 is 12 residues long. V was cut by 5 bases and J by 9 bases, with 11 bases left in between. The CDR3 DNA is TGTGCCAGCAGTCCCACTAGCCCTGAGCAGTTCTTC. It is translated as CASSPTSPEQFF.

The count of this clonotype is one. The germline gene is not matched at one end of the junction; a read error may be the cause. This chain connects TRBV20-1 to TRBJ1-6, with 7 nucleotides matching TRBD1. In germline, CDR1 is DFQATT, CDR2 SNEGSKA (reference sequence). The CDR3 covers 14 residues. The CDR3 sequence is CIARPSTGAAPLHF. CDR3 nucleotide sequence: TGCATTGCTAGACCGTCTACAGGGGCGGCGCCCCTCCACTTT.